The rows below give T cell receptor beta chains drawn from one sample of a study of metastatic and nonmetastatic thyroid tumors. TCRdb re-clonotyped the PCR reads through MiXCR. This repertoire shows 9,500 to 14,000 clones, around 25% found once; its top ten account for over 20%. Sequenced material: adjacent normal tissue. These receptors all stem from a male donor with papillary thyroid cancer or a benign thyroid nodule (not recorded which). Some clones in this sample may be carry-over from other donors' samples. Both conserved end residues are part of each CDR3. The order of the fields is CDR3 length, V gene, J gene, D gene, clone size, CDR3 DNA, CDR3 protein. The D gene is left open where the match is weak. Some rows mark clone size as missing; the rest say once, few, many or name a class of expanded clone.

>15|TRBV28|TRBJ1-3|NA|few
TGTGCCAGCAGTTTAGGGCGGGCTATGAGAAACACCATATATTTT
CASSLGRAMRNTIYF
>15|TRBV2|TRBJ1-2|NA|NA
TGTCCCAGCATCGGGGCGGAGGGACCGGGAGCAGGCGACACCTTC
CPSIGAEGPGAGDTF
>11|TRBV19|TRBJ1-1|NA|many
TGTGCCAGTAGTATGGGCACTGAAGCTTTCTTT
CASSMGTEAFF
>12|TRBV19|TRBJ2-7|NA|few
TGTGCCAGTAAAATGAGGGCCCACGAGCAGTACTTC
CASKMRAHEQYF
>14|TRBV11-2|TRBJ2-5|NA|NA
TGTGCCAGCAGCTTAGAAGCGCAGCAGGAGACCCAGTACTTC
CASSLEAQQETQYF
>15|TRBV27|TRBJ2-5|TRBD2|medium-sized
TGTGCCAGCAGTGAACTAGCGGGCGTACAAGAGACCCAGTACTTC
CASSELAGVQETQYF
>16|TRBV5-1|TRBJ1-1|TRBD1|NA
TGCGCCAGCAGCTTGGCGGTTAGGGACAGGGGAACTGAAGCTTTCTTT
CASSLAVRDRGTEAFF
>16|TRBV5-1|TRBJ1-1|TRBD1|few
TGCGCCAGCACCCACGCGGGACAGGACATGAACACTGAAGCTTTCTTT
CASTHAGQDMNTEAFF
>16|TRBV5-1|TRBJ2-3|TRBD2|NA
TGCGCCAGCAGCTTGGCTAGCGGGAGTGGGTCAGATACGCAGTATTTT
CASSLASGSGSDTQYF
>13|TRBV12-3/TRBV12-4|TRBJ1-6|NA|few
TGTGCCAGCAGTCTCTCCTATAATTCACCCCTCCACTTT
CASSLSYNSPLHF
>16|TRBV5-1|TRBJ1-2|NA|few
TGCGCCAGCAGCTTGGCCGCAGGGTTAGCTAACTATGGCTACACCTTC
CASSLAAGLANYGYTF
>12|TRBV27|TRBJ2-1|TRBD1|NA
TGTGCCAGCAGTACCAGACAGGGTCAGCAGTTCTTC
CASSTRQGQQFF
>16|TRBV11-2|TRBJ1-6|NA|few
TGTGCCAGCAGCTTGGGGGCCGGGGCAGGGAACTCACCCCTCCACTTT
CASSLGAGAGNSPLHF
>16|TRBV5-5|TRBJ2-2|TRBD1|NA
TGTGCCACCCAGCTACGGACAGGAGCGAACACCGGGGAGCTGTTTTTT
CATQLRTGANTGELFF